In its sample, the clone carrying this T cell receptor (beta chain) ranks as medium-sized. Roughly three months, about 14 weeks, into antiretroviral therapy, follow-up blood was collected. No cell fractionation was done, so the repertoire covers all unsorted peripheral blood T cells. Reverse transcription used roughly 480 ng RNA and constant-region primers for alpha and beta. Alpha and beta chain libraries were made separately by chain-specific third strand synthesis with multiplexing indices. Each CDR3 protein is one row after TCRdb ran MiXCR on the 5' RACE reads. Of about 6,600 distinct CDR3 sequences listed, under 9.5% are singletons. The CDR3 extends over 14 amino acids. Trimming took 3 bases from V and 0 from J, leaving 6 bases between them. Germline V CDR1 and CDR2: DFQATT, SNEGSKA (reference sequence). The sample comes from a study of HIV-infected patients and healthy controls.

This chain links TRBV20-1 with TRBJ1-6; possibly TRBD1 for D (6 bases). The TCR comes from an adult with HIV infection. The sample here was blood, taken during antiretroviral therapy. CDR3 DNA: TGCAGTGCTAGGGACAGCTCCTATAATTCACCCCTCCACTTT. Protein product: CSARDSSYNSPLHF.